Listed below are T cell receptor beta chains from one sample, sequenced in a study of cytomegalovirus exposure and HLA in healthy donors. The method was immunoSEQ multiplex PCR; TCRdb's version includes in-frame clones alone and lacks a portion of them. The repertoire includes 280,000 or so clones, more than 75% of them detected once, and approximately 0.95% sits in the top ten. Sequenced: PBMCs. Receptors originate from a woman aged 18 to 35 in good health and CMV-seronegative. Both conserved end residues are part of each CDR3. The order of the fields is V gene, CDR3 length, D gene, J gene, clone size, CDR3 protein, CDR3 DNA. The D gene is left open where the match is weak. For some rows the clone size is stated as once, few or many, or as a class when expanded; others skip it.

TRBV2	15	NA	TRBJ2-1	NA	CASSPTIGSYNEQFF	TGTGCCAGCAGTCCGACTATCGGCTCCTACAATGAGCAGTTCTTC
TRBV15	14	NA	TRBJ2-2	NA	CATSRRGSTGELFF	TGTGCCACCAGCAGGAGGGGGAGCACCGGGGAGCTGTTTTTT
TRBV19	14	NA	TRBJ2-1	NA	CASSSGLNRDEQFF	TGTGCCAGTAGTAGCGGCCTCAACAGGGACGAGCAGTTCTTC
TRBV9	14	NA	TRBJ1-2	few	CASSVGGGDYGYTF	TGTGCCAGCAGCGTAGGAGGGGGAGACTATGGCTACACCTTC
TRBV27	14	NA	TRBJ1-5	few	CASSLSPVRWPQHF	TGTGCCAGCAGTTTATCGCCGGTCCGGTGGCCCCAGCATTTT
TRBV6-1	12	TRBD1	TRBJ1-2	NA	CASSTGGSGYTF	TGTGCCAGCAGCACAGGGGGCTCTGGCTACACCTTC
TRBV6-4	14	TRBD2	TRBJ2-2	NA	CASRLAGDSGELFF	TGTGCCAGTAGACTAGCGGGAGACAGTGGGGAGCTGTTTTTT
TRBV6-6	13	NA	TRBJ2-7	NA	CASSYGENYEQYF	TGTGCCAGCAGTTACGGGGAGAACTACGAGCAGTACTTC
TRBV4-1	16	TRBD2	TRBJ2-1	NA	CASSPPTSGRSNEQFF	TGCGCCAGCAGCCCTCCCACTAGCGGGAGGTCCAATGAGCAGTTCTTC
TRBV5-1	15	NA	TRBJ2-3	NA	CASSPVVGRDDTQYF	TGCGCCAGCAGCCCCGTCGTGGGGCGGGACGATACGCAGTATTTT
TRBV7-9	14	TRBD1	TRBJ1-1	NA	CASRPRQGSTEAFF	TGTGCCAGCAGACCAAGACAGGGGTCCACTGAAGCTTTCTTT
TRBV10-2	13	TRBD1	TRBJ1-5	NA	CASNLAGGQPQHF	TGCGCCAGCAACTTGGCAGGGGGGCAGCCCCAGCATTTT
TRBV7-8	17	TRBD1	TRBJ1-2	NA	CASSLDGGQGGIYGYTF	TGTGCCAGCAGCTTAGACGGGGGACAGGGCGGAATCTATGGCTACACCTTC
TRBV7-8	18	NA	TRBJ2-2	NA	CASSFEETSSANTGELFF	TGTGCCAGCAGCTTCGAAGAAACCTCCAGCGCGAACACCGGGGAGCTGTTTTTT
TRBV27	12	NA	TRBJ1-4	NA	CASSSRGEKLFF	TGTGCCAGCAGTTCGCGCGGGGAAAAACTGTTTTTT
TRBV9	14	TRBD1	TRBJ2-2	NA	CASSAVGQTGELFF	TGTGCCAGCAGCGCAGTGGGACAGACCGGGGAGCTGTTTTTT
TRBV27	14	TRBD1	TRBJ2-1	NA	CASRDRGLCNEQFF	TGTGCCAGCAGGGACAGGGGGCTGTGCAATGAGCAGTTCTTC
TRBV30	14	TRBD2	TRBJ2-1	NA	CAWSPSGSLYEQFF	TGTGCCTGGAGCCCTAGCGGGAGTCTCTATGAGCAGTTCTTC
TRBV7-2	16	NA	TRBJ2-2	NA	CASSLTGLMDTGELFF	TGTGCCAGCAGCTTAACAGGTTTGATGGACACCGGGGAGCTGTTTTTT
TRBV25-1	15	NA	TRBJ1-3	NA	CASSESRVSGNTIYF	TGTGCCAGCAGTGAATCTCGGGTGTCTGGAAACACCATATATTTT
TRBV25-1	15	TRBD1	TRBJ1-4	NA	CASSEPRQGGEKLFF	TGTGCCAGCAGTGAACCCCGACAGGGTGGCGAAAAACTGTTTTTT
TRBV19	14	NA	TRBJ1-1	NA	CASARVALRPEAFF	TGTGCCAGTGCCAGGGTGGCGTTAAGGCCTGAAGCTTTCTTT
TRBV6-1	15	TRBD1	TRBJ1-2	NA	CASRTRGQGSYGYTF	TGTGCCAGCAGGACCAGAGGACAGGGGTCCTATGGCTACACCTTC
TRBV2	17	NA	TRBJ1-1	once	CASLRGAGRVGNTEAFF	TGTGCCAGCCTACGGGGGGCAGGGAGGGTCGGGAACACTGAAGCTTTCTTT
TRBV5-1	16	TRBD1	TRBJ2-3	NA	CASSWGQGAGTDTQYF	TGCGCCAGCAGCTGGGGCCAGGGGGCTGGCACAGATACGCAGTATTTT
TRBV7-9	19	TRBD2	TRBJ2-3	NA	CASSSPRSGRPSSTDTQYF	TGTGCCAGCAGCTCGCCTCGGAGCGGGAGGCCATCAAGCACAGATACGCAGTATTTT
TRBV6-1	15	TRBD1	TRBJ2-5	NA	CASSPRDRVGETQYF	TGTGCCAGCAGTCCTCGGGACAGGGTAGGAGAGACCCAGTACTTC
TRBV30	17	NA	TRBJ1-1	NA	CAWRDVGVLLVNTEAFF	TGTGCCTGGAGGGACGTAGGGGTCTTGTTGGTGAACACTGAAGCTTTCTTT
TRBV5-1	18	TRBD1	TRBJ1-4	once	CASSLGWAGGATNEKLFF	TGCGCCAGCAGCTTGGGGTGGGCAGGGGGTGCAACTAATGAAAAACTGTTTTTT
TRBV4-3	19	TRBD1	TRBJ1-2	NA	CASSQDLDAGQDANYGYTF	TGCGCCAGCAGCCAAGATTTGGACGCGGGACAGGATGCCAACTATGGCTACACCTTC
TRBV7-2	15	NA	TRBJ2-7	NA	CASSPQVEAYYEQYF	TGTGCCAGCAGCCCCCAAGTTGAGGCGTATTACGAGCAGTACTTC
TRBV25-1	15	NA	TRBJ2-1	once	CASSEFGAPGNEQFF	TGTGCCAGCAGTGAATTCGGTGCTCCGGGGAATGAGCAGTTCTTC
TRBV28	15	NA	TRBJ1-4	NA	CASNARGGIGVKLFF	TGTGCCAGCAACGCACGAGGTGGAATCGGGGTAAAACTGTTTTTT
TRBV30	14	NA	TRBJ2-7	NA	CAWTSGSGIYEQYF	TGTGCCTGGACGTCCGGATCAGGGATCTACGAGCAGTACTTC
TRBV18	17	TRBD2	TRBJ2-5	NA	CASSPVRSSGRVETQYF	TGTGCCAGCTCACCAGTTCGGTCTAGCGGGAGGGTTGAGACCCAGTACTTC
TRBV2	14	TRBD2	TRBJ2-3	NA	CASSGASGITSQYF	TGTGCCAGCAGTGGAGCTAGCGGGATAACTTCGCAGTATTTT
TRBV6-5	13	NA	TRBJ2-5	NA	CASSPPGEETQYF	TGTGCCAGCAGTCCCCCAGGGGAAGAGACCCAGTACTTC
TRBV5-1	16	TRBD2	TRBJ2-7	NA	CASSLTTSGSSYEQYF	TGCGCCAGCAGCTTAACGACTAGCGGCAGCTCCTACGAGCAGTACTTC
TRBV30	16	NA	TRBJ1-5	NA	CAWSKGEGGGNQPQHF	TGTGCCTGGAGTAAAGGAGAAGGGGGGGGCAATCAGCCCCAGCATTTT
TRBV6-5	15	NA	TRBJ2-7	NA	CASSYAPPGSHEQYF	TGTGCCAGCAGTTACGCGCCGCCGGGATCGCACGAGCAGTACTTC
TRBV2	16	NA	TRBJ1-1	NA	CASSEARLRGSTEAFF	TGTGCCAGCAGTGAAGCGAGGTTGCGGGGGAGCACTGAAGCTTTCTTT
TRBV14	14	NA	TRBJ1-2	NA	CASSPHFPSPGYTF	TGTGCCAGCAGCCCACATTTTCCCTCCCCTGGCTACACCTTC
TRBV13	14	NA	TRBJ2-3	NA	CASRYRDSYVTQYF	TGTGCCAGCAGGTACCGGGACTCCTACGTTACGCAGTATTTT
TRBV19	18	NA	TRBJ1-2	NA	CASSSRSSGGQRFYGYTF	TGTGCCAGTAGTTCAAGATCTTCGGGGGGCCAAAGATTCTATGGCTACACCTTC
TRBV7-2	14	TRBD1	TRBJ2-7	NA	CASSPRTGALEQYF	TGTGCCAGCAGCCCCAGGACAGGGGCCTTGGAGCAGTACTTC
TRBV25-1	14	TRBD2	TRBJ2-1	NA	CASSRTSGSGEQFF	TGTGCCAGCAGTAGGACTAGCGGTTCGGGAGAGCAGTTCTTC
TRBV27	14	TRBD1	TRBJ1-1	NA	CASSWGQTNTEAFF	TGTGCCAGCAGTTGGGGACAGACCAACACTGAAGCTTTCTTT
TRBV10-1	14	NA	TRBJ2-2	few	CASSAGSGTGELFF	TGCGCCAGCAGTGCAGGGTCGGGCACCGGGGAGCTGTTTTTT
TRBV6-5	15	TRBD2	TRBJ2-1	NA	CASSYGLAGVDEQFF	TGTGCCAGCAGTTACGGGCTAGCGGGAGTGGATGAGCAGTTCTTC